The clone carrying this TCR beta chain was picked up a small number of times. This sample was taken from a study of blood T cell repertoires in COVID-19. CDR1 and CDR2 from the germline V gene are SSHAT and FNYEAQ (reference sequence). This CDR3 is 13 amino acids long. J gave up 5 bases and V 3 bases, and 3 bases lay outside the gene matches. As originally analysed: It was from reference gene primer amplification that nucleated cell counts were estimated. Profiled with immunoSEQ multiplex PCR; TCRdb holds only in-frame clones, not every one. V and J calls and clone size come straight from that table; D and trimming were deduced from the DNA. The repertoire has just over 650,000 clones, around 89% of them found once; the top ten carry 0.2% to 0.3%.

The material sequenced was peripheral blood. V gene TRBV7-7 combines with J gene TRBJ2-7, with TRBD2 identical over 8 bases. The receptor was derived from a woman younger than 30 with acute or convalescent COVID-19. CDR3 region: CASSLGLDNEQYF. The CDR3 region has the DNA TGTGCCAGCAGCTTGGGACTAGATAACGAGCAGTACTTC.